The entry below gives a single T cell receptor (beta chain) sequence along with its context. Antigen: not known. Unique-molecular-identifier-tagged TCR beta cDNA libraries were used. TCRdb ran MiXCR on the PCR reads and lists one entry per CDR3 protein. The data contain about 540,000 distinct CDR3 sequences, around 31% of them singletons. The CDR3 length is 15 residues. The V gene end was trimmed by 3 bases and the J gene end by 7 bases; junction bases not matched to a gene: 11. The germline V gene encodes CDR1 SGDLS and CDR2 YYNGEE. The entry originates in a study of post-analysis software for immune sequencing data. The study, taken as a whole, reports: Controls had significantly higher normalized Chao1 diversity than multiple sclerosis patients. Relative to controls, patients had five TRBV segments at higher frequency, with TRBV5-6, TRBV5-1 and TRBV20-1 among these.

V gene TRBV9 combines with J gene TRBJ2-7; 9 bases match TRBD2. Sequenced material: blood. This TCR was sampled from a girl aged 2-17 years with multiple sclerosis. The CDR3 DNA reads as TGTGCCAGCAGCGCTAGCGGGGTCACCTACAATGAGCAGTACTTC. Translation: CASSASGVTYNEQYF.